This T cell receptor (beta chain) came from a study of blood T cell repertoires in COVID-19 (dated by TCRdb to 2018 to 2020). With respect to the entire study: The collaborator samples originated in the United States, Italy and Spain and spanned the acute and convalescent phases of COVID-19. Sample metadata almost always included a de-identified subject ID, COVID-19 status, age in years and sex. Where available, HLA class I and class II types were taken from metadata supplied by the sample provider and were not determined by assay-based typing. The dataset comprised deeply sampled blood TCRbeta repertoires from subjects exposed to, actively infected with, or recovered from COVID-19. The material from the prospective study consisted of cDNA or gDNA derived from T cells, B-cell-depleted T cells, or PBMCs. The repertoires were released in a freely available public database intended as a resource for research on the immune response to SARS-CoV-2. Samples were obtained from the ongoing ImmuneRACE study (first 160 participants) and from 1,200 or so subjects provided by 6 global collaborators.

Looking up the germline V gene yields CDR1 MGHRA and CDR2 YSYEKL. The CDR3 spans 15 residues, from the cysteine through the phenylalanine. The read is trimmed to its CDR3 DNA, 45 bases read in frame from base 1. A distance of 15 bases separates the germline ends of V and J, which lose 1 base and 6 bases respectively. On the study overall, not on this receptor specifically: The quantity of clinical and demographic metadata differed by source and by participant and was supplied without curation.

TCRbeta CDR3 regions were amplified from genomic DNA by means of the immunoSEQ Assay, a bias-controlled multiplex PCR. From the authors' description of their analysis: The number of nucleated cells in each sample was estimated from the amplification of reference gene primers within the assay. To quantify the absolute abundance of each unique TCRbeta CDR3 rearrangement, sequence reads were collapsed and filtered. Productive Simpson clonality was computed per sample as the square root of Simpson's diversity index over productive rearrangements. TCRdb limited this immuneACCESS table to in-frame rearrangements with V and J called. A share of clones is missing; checked studies link under half to unresolved V genes, and the rest is unexplained. V, J and clone size are those of that table, while D and trimming were read from the DNA. In all, the sample holds around 82,000 clones, and 86% of those were seen once. Clones ranked in the top ten supply 5.5% to 7% of the sample.

One collaborating source in Seattle enrolled patients while the patients were actively infected and followed the patients over time throughout the course of disease. Collaborating institutions collected whole blood in K2EDTA tubes following their own protocols. For TCRbeta analysis, collaborators shipped samples as frozen whole blood, isolated PBMCs, or DNA extracted from either of those sample types. A word on this clone: Its antigen remains undetermined. One base away there is no much larger clone; base qualities are not given.

The chain was built from TRBV4-1 and TRBJ1-2; TRBD1 could be the D gene, as 6 bases match. This TCR was sampled from a man at least 80 years old with COVID-19, enrolled during active disease. The source material was peripheral blood. The CDR3 is CASSQALRGADGYTF. The DNA sequence reads TGCGCCAGCAGCCAAGCATTACGGGGGGCCGATGGCTACACCTTC.